This entry lists 16 T cell receptor beta chains sequenced from one sample in a study of OX40 agonist ivuxolimab in advanced cancers. Assay: immunoSEQ multiplex PCR; the TCRdb copy retains only in-frame clones and omits some. The data contain tens of thousands of clones, about 87% of them seen just once; the ten biggest clones take up roughly 7.1%. Material: CD4+ or CD8+ T cells sorted from blood, obtained in a trial of the OX40 agonist ivuxolimab. Receptors originate from an adult with an advanced solid tumor such as melanoma, head and neck, liver or kidney cancer.

CDR3 amino acids: CASSLDRGHGNTIYF. The CDR3 DNA reads TGTGCCAGCAGCTTAGACAGGGGGCATGGAAACACCATATATTTT. The chain is built from TRBV7-2 and TRBJ1-3, with TRBD1 identical over 9 bases. The CDR3 extends over 15 amino acids. Germline V gene lookup returns CDR1 SGHTA and CDR2 FQGNSA. V lost 1 base and J lost 3; bases outside the gene matches: 1.

This sequence joins TRBV10-3 and TRBJ2-1; 10 bases map to TRBD2. This CDR3 spans 11 amino acids. CDR1 is ENHRY and CDR2 is SYGVKD in the germline V gene. V lost 5 bases, J lost 16 bases, and 5 bases stayed unmatched. CDR3: CAISSGGAQFF. The CDR3 DNA reads TGTGCCATCAGTAGCGGGGGGGCTCAATTCTTC.

V and J are TRBV5-5 and TRBJ2-6; no reliable D call. Trimming took 4 bases from V and 2 from J, leaving 10 bases between them. The CDR3 runs 15 residues. Germline V gives CDR1 SGHKS, CDR2 YYEKEE (reference sequence). In nucleotides, the CDR3 is TGTGCCAGCAGCCGTGTCGGGCCTGGGGCCAACGTCCTGACTTTC. Protein sequence: CASSRVGPGANVLTF.

Ten or more counts support this clone. The chain recombines TRBV11-3 with TRBJ2-7; TRBD1 is a possible D gene (6 bases). CDR3 length: 15 amino acids. Germline V gene lookup returns CDR1 SGHNT and CDR2 YENEEA. V lost 3 bases and J 6 bases, leaving 18 bases between the germline ends. The chain's CDR3 is CASSLDSRGKSEQYF. As DNA, the CDR3 is TGTGCCAGCAGCTTGGACAGTAGGGGCAAATCCGAGCAGTACTTC.

The V call is TRBV6-5, the J call TRBJ2-7, with 7 bases that match TRBD2. Germline V gene sequence: CDR1 MNHEY, CDR2 SVGAGI. The CDR3 covers 14 residues. V lost 0 bases, J lost 2 bases, and 1 base stayed unmatched. In nucleotides, the CDR3 is TGTGCCAGCAGTTACTCACGGGGGGCCTACGAGCAGTACTTC. The encoded protein is CASSYSRGAYEQYF.

In DNA form, the CDR3 reads TGTGCCAGCAGCTTAGGACTTGGCCCCAACTCCCTCCACTTT. Translating gives CASSLGLGPNSLHF. The chain carries TRBV7-4 and TRBJ1-6; the D is unclear. Trimming cost V 1 base and J 14 bases, with 15 bases left between them. The CDR3 consists of 14 residues. Germline assignment: CDR1 SGHVT and CDR2 SQSDAQ.

The chain uses TRBV5-1 and TRBJ1-2; 9 nucleotides line up with TRBD1. CDR1 is SGHRS, CDR2 YFSETQ, per germline. V trimming: 7 bases; J trimming: 8 bases; junction bases outside the gene matches: 12. The CDR3 loop spans 14 amino acids. The CDR3 sequence: CASGTGQGGEGYTF. The CDR3 bases are TGCGCCAGCGGGACGGGACAGGGTGGAGAAGGCTACACCTTC.

The rearrangement joins TRBV19 to TRBJ2-3; D perhaps matches TRBD2 (7 bases). The V gene's germline CDR1 is LNHDA and CDR2 SQIVND (reference sequence). The V gene lost 6 bases and the J gene lost 1 base, with 14 bases spanning the gap. This CDR3 has 15 residues. Here the CDR3 reads CASSSWGGGTDTQYF. The DNA of the CDR3 is TGTGCCAGTAGCTCGTGGGGGGGCGGCACAGATACGCAGTATTTT.

This clone was recorded once. The rearrangement uses TRBV10-3 and TRBJ2-2; the D is unclear. The CDR3 is 13 residues long. The germline V gene has CDR1 ENHRY and CDR2 SYGVKD. V dropped 7 bases and J dropped 4 bases, with 10 bases sitting between them. For the CDR3, the DNA is TGTGCCATCACCTCGGAAGGCACCGGGGAGCTGTTTTTT. Its translation: CAITSEGTGELFF.

This chain links TRBV6-5 with TRBJ2-2, with D unclear. The CDR3 is 13 amino acids. CDR1 and CDR2 from the germline V gene are MNHEY and SVGAGI. V was pared by 5 bases and J by 4 bases, with 8 bases between. CDR3 nucleotides: TGTGCCAGCAGTCTTACTGGCACCGGGGAGCTGTTTTTT. This sequence encodes CASSLTGTGELFF.

This chain joins TRBV11-2 and TRBJ2-1; D not certain. Trimming shortened V by 1 base and J by 5 bases, and 9 bases separated the two germline ends. Germline V gives CDR1 SGHAT, CDR2 FQNNGV. The CDR3 covers 14 residues. The DNA of the CDR3 is TGTGCCAGCAGCTTAGGTCCAGGCGACAATGAGCAGTTCTTC. This translates into CASSLGPGDNEQFF.

This chain connects TRBV10-3 to TRBJ2-1; D gene unclear. CDR3 length: 15 residues. Trimming removed 7 bases at V and 0 bases at J, with 13 bases between. The germline gives CDR1 ENHRY, CDR2 SYGVKD. The CDR3 is CAITATKSSYNEQFF. The CDR3 DNA is TGTGCCATCACCGCTACTAAGAGCTCCTACAATGAGCAGTTCTTC.

The chain recombines TRBV5-4 with TRBJ2-1; a weak D match, TRBD1 (5 bases). Trimming removed 5 bases from V and 8 bases from J, with 17 bases in between. Germline V lookup: CDR1 SGHNT, CDR2 YYREEE (reference sequence). There are 14 residues in the CDR3. This CDR3 reads CASSETQGRDEQFF. The CDR3 DNA sequence: TGTGCCAGCAGTGAGACCCAGGGTAGGGATGAGCAGTTCTTC.

The CDR3 here is CASKRQGIYTEAFF. CDR3 sequence (DNA): TGTGCCAGTAAAAGACAGGGGATTTACACTGAAGCTTTCTTT. The rearrangement links TRBV19 to TRBJ1-1; TRBD1 matches at 8 bases. This CDR3 spans 14 amino acids. CDR1 is LNHDA, CDR2 SQIVND, per germline (reference sequence). V was pared by 7 bases and J by 3 bases, with 7 bases of the junction left unmatched.

This clone was recorded a few times. The chain combines TRBV2 with TRBJ1-2; D is unresolved. The germline CDR1 and CDR2 sequences are SNHLY and FYNNEI. Trimming pared 3 bases from V and 8 bases from J, leaving 10 bases between. CDR3 length: 12 amino acids. The CDR3 sequence is CASSDIGGGYTF. CDR3 in DNA: TGTGCCAGCAGTGATATCGGAGGAGGCTACACCTTC.

V and J are TRBV29-1 and TRBJ2-7; TRBD1 agrees at 7 bases. Germline assignment: CDR1 SQVTM and CDR2 ANQGSEA. This CDR3 contains 16 residues. J lost 9 bases, V lost 6 bases, and 23 bases had no gene match. The DNA of the CDR3 is TGCAGCGTGGAACTCCTGGGGCAGGGGGAGCGGAGCGGGCAGTACTTC. Protein sequence: CSVELLGQGERSGQYF.